The 2 T cell receptor beta chains reported below all come from one sample, sequenced in a study of graft-versus-host responses after intestinal transplantation. Profiled with immunoSEQ multiplex PCR; TCRdb holds only in-frame clones, not every one. The sample shows 65,000 to 90,000 clones, approximately 90% of them seen only once. Their antigens remain unidentified. Sequenced here: unstimulated CD8+ T cells sorted from spleen or lymph node cells, sampled before transplant. Source of these receptors: a human donor who was the organ donor for an intestinal transplant.

The rearrangement joins TRBV29-1 to TRBJ1-2; D unclear. Germline lookup yields CDR1 SQVTM and CDR2 ANQGSEA. The V end was cut by 0 bases, the J end by 5 bases, with 7 bases between. The CDR3 consists of 12 residues. The CDR3 loop reads CSVEDRQYGYTF. In DNA form, the CDR3 reads TGCAGCGTTGAAGATCGTCAGTATGGCTACACCTTC.

The gene calls are TRBV7-9 and TRBJ2-3, with 9 bases aligning to TRBD1. V lost 5 bases, J lost 14 bases, and 5 bases stayed unmatched. The V gene's germline CDR1 is SEHNR and CDR2 FQNEAQ (reference sequence). CDR3 size: 11 residues. CDR3 sequence: CASSRDRARYF. CDR3 nucleotides: TGTGCCAGCAGCCGGGACAGGGCTCGGTATTTT.